What follows are 15 T cell receptor beta chains derived from one specimen sequenced in a study of shared clonotypes between healthy human individuals. Assay: immunoSEQ multiplex PCR; the TCRdb copy retains only in-frame clones and omits some. The data contain a few million clones, approximately 95% of them singletons. The sequencing input was naive CD4+ T cells from PBMCs. The subset: CD45RA+ positively selected. Source of these receptors: a man in his late teens or twenties in good health. Some clones in this sample may be carry-over from other donors' samples.

The genes are TRBV30 and TRBJ2-1, with D maybe TRBD2 (5 bases). Trimming shortened V by 0 bases and J by 9 bases, and 18 bases separated the two germline ends. Germline lookup yields CDR1 GTSNPN and CDR2 SVGIG (reference sequence). This CDR3 is built from 15 residues. Here the CDR3 reads CAWSVGTSPSGEQFF. The CDR3 DNA is TGTGCCTGGAGTGTAGGTACTAGTCCCTCTGGTGAGCAGTTCTTC. Full variable domain (missing parts from reference TRBV30 and TRBJ2-1): SQTIHQWPATLVQPVGSPLSLECTVEGTSNPNLYWYRQAAGRGLQLLFYSVGIGQISSEVPQNLSASRPQDRQFILSSKKLLLSDSGFYLCAWSVGTSPSGEQFFGPGTRLTVL.

This chain uses TRBV5-3 with TRBJ2-2; D is unresolved. TRBV5-3 counts as an open reading frame of uncertain function. V was cut by 0 bases and J by 3 bases, with 3 bases left in between. CDR3 length: 13 amino acids. The CDR3 DNA reads TGTGCCAGAAGCTTGGGGGACACCGGGGAGCTGTTTTTT. As protein: CARSLGDTGELFF.

V and J are TRBV4-2 and TRBJ1-5; 7 bases align to TRBD1. V dropped 0 bases and J dropped 3; count of bases not matched to a gene: 5. The CDR3 is 16 residues long. Germline V gene sequence: CDR1 LGHNA, CDR2 YNFKEQ. In nucleotides, the CDR3 is TGTGCCAGCAGCCAAGATCAGGGGGTACCCAATCAGCCCCAGCATTTT. Its protein is CASSQDQGVPNQPQHF.

About this clone: Mismatch with germline at one junction end may stem from a read error. The chain links TRBV5-1 to TRBJ1-2; TRBD1 matches 11 bases. The germline V gene has CDR1 SGHRS and CDR2 YFSETQ. CDR3 size: 16 residues. CDR3 nucleotide sequence: TGCGCCAGCAGTTTGGTCCCGGGACAGGGGGACTATGGCTACACCTTC. As protein: CASSLVPGQGDYGYTF.

The rearrangement joins TRBV27 to TRBJ2-7; TRBD2 matches at 13 bases. This CDR3 spans 15 amino acids. With 5 bases clipped from V and 6 bases from J, the junction kept 7 bases outside the gene matches. Germline lookup yields CDR1 MNHEY and CDR2 SMNVEV (reference sequence). The CDR3 here is CASSPTGLAGREQYF. CDR3 sequence (DNA): TGTGCCAGCAGTCCCACGGGACTAGCGGGACGCGAGCAGTACTTC.

The chain carries TRBV6-6 and TRBJ1-3; D remains unclear. Trimming took off 3 bases at V and 0 bases at J, with 6 bases between the two ends. CDR1 and CDR2 (germline): MNHNY, SVGAGI (reference sequence). The CDR3 sequence is 14 residues long. CDR3 residues: CASSYEGSGNTIYF. CDR3 in DNA: TGTGCCAGCAGTTATGAGGGCTCTGGAAACACCATATATTTT.

The J gene is TRBJ2-2, the V gene TRBV11-2; D gene ambiguous. CDR1 is SGHAT and CDR2 is FQNNGV in the germline V gene. Trimming stripped 4 bases from V and 6 bases from J, with 12 bases between. This CDR3 is built from 14 residues. The CDR3 here is CASSSGTIPGELFF. The CDR3 bases are TGTGCCAGCAGCTCAGGCACTATTCCCGGGGAGCTGTTTTTT. The complete variable domain, with remaining parts taken from reference TRBV11-2 and TRBJ2-2, reads EAGVAQSPRYKIIEKRQSVAFWCNPISGHATLYWYQQILGQGPKLLIQFQNNGVVDDSQLPKDRFSAERLKGVDSTLKIQPAKLEDSAVYLCASSSGTIPGELFFGEGSRLTVL.

The chain has TRBV5-4 and TRBJ1-1; no clear D gene. CDR3 length: 12 residues. CDR1 and CDR2 from the germline V gene are SGHNT and YYREEE (reference sequence). V was clipped by 3 bases and J by 7 bases, with 10 bases between them. CDR3 in DNA: TGTGCCAGCAGCTCGATTTTCGGTGAAGCTTTCTTT. It translates to CASSSIFGEAFF.

The chain uses TRBV2 and TRBJ2-6; unclear D gene. CDR3 length equals 16 residues. Per the germline V gene, CDR1 is SNHLY and CDR2 is FYNNEI. V was shortened by 4 bases and J by 0 bases, with 10 bases between the two germline ends. The CDR3 DNA reads as TGTGCCAGCAGTGTGGGCCGTGGCTCTGGGGCCAACGTCCTGACTTTC. Its translation: CASSVGRGSGANVLTF. The variable domain in full, with the rest retrieved from reference TRBV2 and TRBJ2-6, is EPEVTQTPSHQVTQMGQEVILRCVPISNHLYFYWYRQILGQKVEFLVSFYNNEISEKSEIFDDQFSVERPDGSNFTLKIRSTKLEDSAMYFCASSVGRGSGANVLTFGAGSRLTVL.

The gene calls are TRBV7-8 and TRBJ2-7; maybe TRBD2 (5 bases). V was shortened by 2 bases and J by 2 bases, with 19 bases between the two germline ends. CDR3 size: 17 residues. The V gene's germline CDR1 is SGHVS and CDR2 FQNEAQ. The CDR3 DNA sequence: TGTGCCAGCAGCTTAAGCCCCTCTAGCCACAACCCCTACGAGCAGTACTTC. Translation gives CASSLSPSSHNPYEQYF.

V usage is TRBV7-3 and J usage is TRBJ2-7; TRBD1 is a possible D gene (7 bases). Trimming left V 8 bases short and J 2 bases short, with 16 bases between. This CDR3 region has 14 residues. The germline V gene has CDR1 SGHTA and CDR2 FQGTGA. This chain's CDR3 is CASAPQGGPYEQYF. CDR3 nucleotides: TGTGCCAGCGCCCCCCAGGGGGGACCCTACGAGCAGTACTTC.

This clone was counted once. The rearrangement uses TRBV18 and TRBJ1-4; 11 bases map to TRBD1. CDR1 and CDR2 (germline): KGHSH, LQKENI. The CDR3 sequence is 19 residues long. The V and J ends lost 1 base and 0 bases, in that order; junction bases with no gene match: 7. This CDR3 reads CASSPREPGQGATNEKLFF. CDR3 in DNA: TGTGCCAGCTCACCACGGGAACCGGGACAGGGGGCAACTAATGAAAAACTGTTTTTT. The variable domain in full, with the rest retrieved from reference TRBV18 and TRBJ1-4, is NAGVMQNPRHLVRRRGQEARLRCSPMKGHSHVYWYRQLPEEGLKFMVYLQKENIIDESGMPKERFSAEFPKEGPSILRIQQVVRGDSAAYFCASSPREPGQGATNEKLFFGSGTQLSVL.

The V call is TRBV6-5, the J call TRBJ1-1, with TRBD1 matching over 7 bases. Germline loops: CDR1 MNHEY, CDR2 SVGAGI. Trimming cost V 3 bases and J 4 bases; bases outside gene matches: 11. This CDR3 region has 16 residues. CDR3 region: CASSYILDRYGTEAFF. CDR3 DNA sequence: TGTGCCAGCAGTTATATTTTGGACAGGTATGGCACTGAAGCTTTCTTT.

The V and J genes are TRBV30 and TRBJ1-5; 7 nucleotides match TRBD1. The V gene end was trimmed by 8 bases and the J gene end by 4 bases; junction bases not matched to a gene: 5. CDR1 is GTSNPN and CDR2 is SVGIG in the germline V gene (reference sequence). The CDR3 has 12 amino acids. The CDR3 sequence is CASRDSNQPQHF. In nucleotides, the CDR3 is TGTGCCAGCCGGGACAGTAATCAGCCCCAGCATTTT.

The genes are TRBV6-6 and TRBJ1-2; D ambiguous. This CDR3 is built from 14 residues. Trimming took off 6 bases at V and 2 bases at J, with 13 bases between the two ends. Germline CDR1 MNHNY, CDR2 SVGAGI (reference sequence). The CDR3 here is CASSPYSSNYGYTF. DNA for the CDR3: TGTGCCAGCAGCCCATATAGTTCAAACTATGGCTACACCTTC.